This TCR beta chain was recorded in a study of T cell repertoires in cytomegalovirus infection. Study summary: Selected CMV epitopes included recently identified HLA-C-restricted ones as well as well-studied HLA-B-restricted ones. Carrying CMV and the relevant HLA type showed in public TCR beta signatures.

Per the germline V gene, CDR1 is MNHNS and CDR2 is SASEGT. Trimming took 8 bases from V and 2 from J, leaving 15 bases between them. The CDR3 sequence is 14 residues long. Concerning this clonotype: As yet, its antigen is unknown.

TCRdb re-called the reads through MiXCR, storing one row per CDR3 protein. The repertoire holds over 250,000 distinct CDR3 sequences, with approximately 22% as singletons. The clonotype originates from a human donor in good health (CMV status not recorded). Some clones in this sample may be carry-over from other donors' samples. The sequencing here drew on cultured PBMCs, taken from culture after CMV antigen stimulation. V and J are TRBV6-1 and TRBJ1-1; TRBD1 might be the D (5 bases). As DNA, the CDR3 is TGTGCCAGCCAAAGGGGTAGCCTTAACACTGAAGCTTTCTTT. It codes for CASQRGSLNTEAFF.